A selection of T cell receptor beta chains follows, all from one sample in a study of a mutant IDH1 vaccine in newly diagnosed glioma. Clones were read by immunoSEQ multiplex PCR, and TCRdb kept only the in-frame ones, dropping some. The data contain 90,000 to 100,000 clones, over 85% of them singletons. What these receptors recognize is not known. The sequences come from PBMCs, collected from a glioma patient whose treatment included an IDH1 peptide vaccine. All receptors derive from a woman between 50 and 59 years old with glioma. Both conserved end residues are part of each CDR3. Fields, in order: clone size, J gene, D gene, V gene, CDR3 DNA, CDR3 protein. The D gene is left open where the match is weak. A row's size may be missing; if present it is once, few, many or a size class.

abundance: NA
j_gene: TRBJ1-6
d_gene: TRBD1
v_gene: TRBV5-1
CDR3nt: TGCGCCAGCAGCCACGGACAGGGCTATTCGTCACCCCTCCACTTT
CDR3aa: CASSHGQGYSSPLHF

abundance: NA
j_gene: TRBJ1-6
d_gene: NA
v_gene: TRBV27
CDR3nt: TGTGCCAGCAGTTTAAGGAGGGATTCACCCCTCCACTTT
CDR3aa: CASSLRRDSPLHF

abundance: NA
j_gene: TRBJ2-2
d_gene: NA
v_gene: TRBV7-9
CDR3nt: TGTGCCAGCAGCTTAAGGATGGGGGAGCTGTTTTTT
CDR3aa: CASSLRMGELFF

abundance: NA
j_gene: TRBJ2-5
d_gene: TRBD1
v_gene: TRBV10-3
CDR3nt: TGTGCCATCAGGGGGACAGCACAAGAGACCCAGTACTTC
CDR3aa: CAIRGTAQETQYF

abundance: NA
j_gene: TRBJ2-5
d_gene: NA
v_gene: TRBV18
CDR3nt: TGTGCCAGCTCACCAGGGGGCGGGCGTGTGGAGACCCAGTACTTC
CDR3aa: CASSPGGGRVETQYF

abundance: NA
j_gene: TRBJ1-2
d_gene: TRBD1
v_gene: TRBV5-6
CDR3nt: TGTGCCAGCAGCTTGACAGGGGCCCATTATGGCTACACCTTC
CDR3aa: CASSLTGAHYGYTF

abundance: NA
j_gene: TRBJ2-7
d_gene: NA
v_gene: TRBV28
CDR3nt: TGTGCCAGCACCCCTCTGGGGCGGGCGGCCTACGAGCAGTACTTC
CDR3aa: CASTPLGRAAYEQYF

abundance: NA
j_gene: TRBJ2-7
d_gene: TRBD2
v_gene: TRBV7-9
CDR3nt: TGTGCCAGCAGCTTCGCGCCCAGCGGGAGCAGCCACGAGCAGTACTTC
CDR3aa: CASSFAPSGSSHEQYF

abundance: NA
j_gene: TRBJ2-2
d_gene: NA
v_gene: TRBV5-1
CDR3nt: TGCGCCAGCAGCTCCGAGACTCTCACCGGGGAGCTGTTTTTT
CDR3aa: CASSSETLTGELFF

abundance: NA
j_gene: TRBJ1-2
d_gene: NA
v_gene: TRBV5-4
CDR3nt: TGTGCCAGCAGCTTGGAACGGAACTATGGCTACACCTTC
CDR3aa: CASSLERNYGYTF

abundance: once
j_gene: TRBJ1-1
d_gene: NA
v_gene: TRBV5-1
CDR3nt: TGCGCCAGCAGCTCGGGGGAAACGAACACTGAAGCTTTCTTT
CDR3aa: CASSSGETNTEAFF

abundance: NA
j_gene: TRBJ1-1
d_gene: TRBD1
v_gene: TRBV6-6
CDR3nt: TGTGCCACCTCGATTCGGGGACAGGGTTTTGAAGCTTTCTTT
CDR3aa: CATSIRGQGFEAFF

abundance: NA
j_gene: TRBJ2-5
d_gene: TRBD2
v_gene: TRBV7-9
CDR3nt: TGTGCCAGCAGCCGCCTGGAAGCGGGAGCAGGGGAGACCCAGTACTTC
CDR3aa: CASSRLEAGAGETQYF

abundance: NA
j_gene: TRBJ1-2
d_gene: TRBD1
v_gene: TRBV7-9
CDR3nt: TGTGCCAGCAGCTTAGGGACAGGGCTCGACTATGGCTACACCTTC
CDR3aa: CASSLGTGLDYGYTF

abundance: NA
j_gene: TRBJ2-2
d_gene: TRBD1
v_gene: TRBV10-3
CDR3nt: TGTGCCACCTGGGACAGCAACACCGGGGAGCTGTTTTTT
CDR3aa: CATWDSNTGELFF

abundance: NA
j_gene: TRBJ2-7
d_gene: TRBD2
v_gene: TRBV11-2
CDR3nt: TGTGCCAGCAGCTTAAGTAGCGGGAGCGCCTACGAGCAGTACTTC
CDR3aa: CASSLSSGSAYEQYF

abundance: NA
j_gene: TRBJ2-7
d_gene: NA
v_gene: TRBV5-1
CDR3nt: TGCGCCAGCAGCTACTACGACGAGCAGTACTTC
CDR3aa: CASSYYDEQYF

abundance: NA
j_gene: TRBJ2-1
d_gene: NA
v_gene: TRBV19
CDR3nt: TGTGCCAGTAGTATTCAGAGGAGCAATGAGCAGTTCTTC
CDR3aa: CASSIQRSNEQFF

abundance: NA
j_gene: TRBJ2-1
d_gene: NA
v_gene: TRBV14
CDR3nt: TGTGCCAGCAGCCTCCCCGGGGCAGGGGCTCCCCCCCGGGAGCAGTTCTTC
CDR3aa: CASSLPGAGAPPREQFF

abundance: NA
j_gene: TRBJ2-7
d_gene: TRBD1
v_gene: TRBV6-1
CDR3nt: TGTGCCAGCAGTGACCTACCGGGACAGCAGATCTACGAGCAGTACTTC
CDR3aa: CASSDLPGQQIYEQYF

abundance: NA
j_gene: TRBJ2-7
d_gene: NA
v_gene: TRBV19
CDR3nt: TGTGCCAGTAGTATTTCTCTCGGGACGAACTCCTACGAGCAGTACTTC
CDR3aa: CASSISLGTNSYEQYF

abundance: NA
j_gene: TRBJ1-1
d_gene: TRBD1
v_gene: TRBV6-1
CDR3nt: TGTGCCAGCACCCTACAGGGGGCGCGGACTGAAGCTTTCTTT
CDR3aa: CASTLQGARTEAFF

abundance: NA
j_gene: TRBJ1-2
d_gene: TRBD1
v_gene: TRBV7-2
CDR3nt: TGTGCCAGCAGCCCCGGACAGGTGAGGTCTCAAGGCTACACCTTC
CDR3aa: CASSPGQVRSQGYTF

abundance: NA
j_gene: TRBJ1-2
d_gene: TRBD1
v_gene: TRBV2
CDR3nt: TGTGCCAGCAGTGGGGACAGGGAATACTATGGCTACACCTTC
CDR3aa: CASSGDREYYGYTF

abundance: NA
j_gene: TRBJ1-1
d_gene: TRBD1
v_gene: TRBV6-1
CDR3nt: TGTGCCAGCGGGACAGGGGTGTGGACTGAAGCTTTCTTT
CDR3aa: CASGTGVWTEAFF

abundance: NA
j_gene: TRBJ2-1
d_gene: TRBD2
v_gene: TRBV5-1
CDR3nt: TGCGCCAGCAGCTTTAGCGGGAGGGATGAGCAGTTCTTC
CDR3aa: CASSFSGRDEQFF

abundance: NA
j_gene: TRBJ1-4
d_gene: NA
v_gene: TRBV25-1
CDR3nt: TGTGCCAGCAGTGATTACGGAGGGTCGGTGTTTTTT
CDR3aa: CASSDYGGSVFF

abundance: once
j_gene: TRBJ1-2
d_gene: TRBD1
v_gene: TRBV12-5
CDR3nt: TGTGCTAGTGGCCTTCCGACAGGGTGGGGCTATGGCTACACCTTC
CDR3aa: CASGLPTGWGYGYTF

abundance: NA
j_gene: TRBJ2-7
d_gene: NA
v_gene: TRBV28
CDR3nt: TGTGCCATCTTGGGGAGCCGTTACGAGCAGTACTTC
CDR3aa: CAILGSRYEQYF

abundance: NA
j_gene: TRBJ1-1
d_gene: NA
v_gene: TRBV27
CDR3nt: TGTGCCACCTACCCCATGACAGAGAACACTGAAGCTTTCTTT
CDR3aa: CATYPMTENTEAFF

abundance: once
j_gene: TRBJ1-5
d_gene: NA
v_gene: TRBV6-5
CDR3nt: TGTGCCAGCAGTTCCCCCTGGGGGGATAGCAATCAGCCCCAGCATTTT
CDR3aa: CASSSPWGDSNQPQHF

abundance: few
j_gene: TRBJ2-3
d_gene: NA
v_gene: TRBV13
CDR3nt: TGTGCCAGCAGCTTAGGCACAGATACGCAGTATTTT
CDR3aa: CASSLGTDTQYF

abundance: NA
j_gene: TRBJ1-5
d_gene: TRBD1
v_gene: TRBV27
CDR3nt: TGTGCCAGCAGGGGGACAGGGACCCTTAATCAGCCCCAGCATTTT
CDR3aa: CASRGTGTLNQPQHF

abundance: NA
j_gene: TRBJ1-2
d_gene: TRBD1
v_gene: TRBV28
CDR3nt: TGTGCCAGCAGTTTACCCTGGACAGGGGGGTTCGGGGGCTACACCTTC
CDR3aa: CASSLPWTGGFGGYTF

abundance: NA
j_gene: TRBJ1-4
d_gene: NA
v_gene: TRBV5-1
CDR3nt: TGCGCCAGCAGCTTGACGGCCCTGGGGGAAAAACTGTTTTTT
CDR3aa: CASSLTALGEKLFF

abundance: NA
j_gene: TRBJ2-6
d_gene: NA
v_gene: TRBV28
CDR3nt: TGTGCCTCAGGAGACAGGTTCTCTGGGGCCAACGTCCTGACTTTC
CDR3aa: CASGDRFSGANVLTF

abundance: NA
j_gene: TRBJ1-1
d_gene: TRBD1
v_gene: TRBV4-2
CDR3nt: TGTGCCAGCAGCCCAACCGGGCGACAGGGGACTGAAGCTTTCTTT
CDR3aa: CASSPTGRQGTEAFF

abundance: NA
j_gene: TRBJ2-2
d_gene: NA
v_gene: TRBV27
CDR3nt: TGTGCCAGCAGCCGGGGACATGGCTTTTCCACCGGGGAGCTGTTTTTT
CDR3aa: CASSRGHGFSTGELFF

abundance: NA
j_gene: TRBJ2-7
d_gene: TRBD2
v_gene: TRBV29-1
CDR3nt: TGCAGCGTAGTAGCGGGAGGTTTTAGCGAGCAGTACTTC
CDR3aa: CSVVAGGFSEQYF

abundance: NA
j_gene: TRBJ2-1
d_gene: TRBD2
v_gene: TRBV28
CDR3nt: TGTGCCAGCAGTTCCCCTCTTGGGACTAGCGGGAGGGTGCCCCACAATGAGCAGTTCTTC
CDR3aa: CASSSPLGTSGRVPHNEQFF

abundance: NA
j_gene: TRBJ2-2
d_gene: NA
v_gene: TRBV28
CDR3nt: TGTGCCAGCAACCTGAGGAGAACCGGGGAGCTGTTTTTT
CDR3aa: CASNLRRTGELFF

abundance: NA
j_gene: TRBJ2-3
d_gene: NA
v_gene: TRBV27
CDR3nt: TGTGCCAGCAGCCTAGCGTCCCTTGCAGATACGCAGTATTTT
CDR3aa: CASSLASLADTQYF

abundance: NA
j_gene: TRBJ1-5
d_gene: NA
v_gene: TRBV6-6
CDR3nt: TGTGCCAGCACCCAAGGACAGAGCAATCAGCCCCAGCATTTT
CDR3aa: CASTQGQSNQPQHF

abundance: medium-sized
j_gene: TRBJ2-2
d_gene: TRBD1
v_gene: TRBV19
CDR3nt: TGTGCCAGTAGTATTCACAGGGGGCCGGGGGAGCTGTTTTTT
CDR3aa: CASSIHRGPGELFF

abundance: few
j_gene: TRBJ2-7
d_gene: TRBD1
v_gene: TRBV10-1
CDR3nt: TGCGCCAGCACAGGACAGGGGCCTTCCTACGAGCAGTACTTC
CDR3aa: CASTGQGPSYEQYF

abundance: NA
j_gene: TRBJ2-7
d_gene: TRBD1
v_gene: TRBV28
CDR3nt: TGTGGTAGATGCAGTTTATTAATCGGGGACAGGACTCCCTCGAACGAGCAGTACTTC
CDR3aa: CGRCSLLIGDRTPSNEQYF

abundance: NA
j_gene: TRBJ1-5
d_gene: NA
v_gene: TRBV28
CDR3nt: TGTGCCAGCAGTTCTGGTGACAATCAGCCCCAGCATTTT
CDR3aa: CASSSGDNQPQHF

abundance: NA
j_gene: TRBJ1-2
d_gene: TRBD1
v_gene: TRBV12-5
CDR3nt: TGTGCTAGTGGACTCGACAGGGCCTATGGCTACACCTTC
CDR3aa: CASGLDRAYGYTF

abundance: NA
j_gene: TRBJ1-5
d_gene: NA
v_gene: TRBV6-5
CDR3nt: TGTGCCAGCAGTTACATGGGTAGTACTCAGCCCCAGCATTTT
CDR3aa: CASSYMGSTQPQHF

abundance: NA
j_gene: TRBJ2-7
d_gene: TRBD1
v_gene: TRBV15
CDR3nt: TGTGCCACCAGCAGAGTGGGACAGGGCTACGAGCAGTACTTC
CDR3aa: CATSRVGQGYEQYF

abundance: few
j_gene: TRBJ2-7
d_gene: TRBD1
v_gene: TRBV6-1
CDR3nt: TGTGCCTTCACCCGACAGGGGAGTCGCGAGCAGTACTTC
CDR3aa: CAFTRQGSREQYF

abundance: NA
j_gene: TRBJ1-2
d_gene: TRBD1
v_gene: TRBV19
CDR3nt: TGTGCCAGTAGTGACCGGGACAGGGGACTCGGTGGCTACACCTTC
CDR3aa: CASSDRDRGLGGYTF

abundance: NA
j_gene: TRBJ1-1
d_gene: NA
v_gene: TRBV19
CDR3nt: TGTGCCAGTAAGAGGGTAGGAACTGAAGCTTTCTTT
CDR3aa: CASKRVGTEAFF

abundance: NA
j_gene: TRBJ2-5
d_gene: TRBD2
v_gene: TRBV2
CDR3nt: TGTGCCAGCAGTGATATGGGCAGGGAGGGAGAGACCCAGTACTTC
CDR3aa: CASSDMGREGETQYF

abundance: NA
j_gene: TRBJ2-7
d_gene: NA
v_gene: TRBV28
CDR3nt: TGTGCCAGCAGTCCTCGGACGGAACGGCAGTACTTC
CDR3aa: CASSPRTERQYF

abundance: NA
j_gene: TRBJ2-1
d_gene: NA
v_gene: TRBV29-1
CDR3nt: TGCAGCGTTGAGGGACGGGGTCCCTACAATGAGCAGTTCTTC
CDR3aa: CSVEGRGPYNEQFF

abundance: NA
j_gene: TRBJ2-1
d_gene: TRBD2
v_gene: TRBV19
CDR3nt: TGTGCCACCCAAAGGAGGGGACTAGCGGGAGGGAGCTCCTACAATGAGCAGTTCTTC
CDR3aa: CATQRRGLAGGSSYNEQFF

abundance: NA
j_gene: TRBJ2-7
d_gene: NA
v_gene: TRBV27
CDR3nt: TGTGCCAGCAGTTTACTAGGGAACCCCTACGAGCAGTACTTC
CDR3aa: CASSLLGNPYEQYF

abundance: NA
j_gene: TRBJ1-2
d_gene: NA
v_gene: TRBV7-2
CDR3nt: TGTGCCAGCAGCTTAGGTATTGACAGGCGGTATGGCTACACCTTC
CDR3aa: CASSLGIDRRYGYTF

abundance: NA
j_gene: TRBJ2-7
d_gene: NA
v_gene: TRBV5-1
CDR3nt: TGCGCCAGCAGCTTGGACGGAGGGGGCTCCTACGAGCAGTACTTC
CDR3aa: CASSLDGGGSYEQYF